The TCR beta chain under discussion was sequenced for a study of blood T cells in healthy people across ages. Germline V gives CDR1 MDHEN, CDR2 SYDVKM. The CDR3 extends over 13 amino acids. Trimming removed 6 bases from V and 4 bases from J, with 9 bases in between. Alongside a J-beta primer mix, a sample-barcoded 5' primer served in a second PCR lasting roughly 6 to 11 cycles. A single record per CDR3 protein comes from TCRdb applying MiXCR to the 5' RACE reads. The sample holds roughly 500,000 distinct CDR3 sequences; 25% to 30% are singletons and the top ten take less than 20%. Sequenced material: blood. V and J are TRBV28 and TRBJ2-2; D might be TRBD2 (5 bases). The TCR sequence derives from a woman in her seventies in good health. This CDR3 is CASRTRSTGELFF. Here the CDR3 DNA reads TGTGCCAGCAGAACTAGGAGCACCGGGGAGCTGTTTTTT.